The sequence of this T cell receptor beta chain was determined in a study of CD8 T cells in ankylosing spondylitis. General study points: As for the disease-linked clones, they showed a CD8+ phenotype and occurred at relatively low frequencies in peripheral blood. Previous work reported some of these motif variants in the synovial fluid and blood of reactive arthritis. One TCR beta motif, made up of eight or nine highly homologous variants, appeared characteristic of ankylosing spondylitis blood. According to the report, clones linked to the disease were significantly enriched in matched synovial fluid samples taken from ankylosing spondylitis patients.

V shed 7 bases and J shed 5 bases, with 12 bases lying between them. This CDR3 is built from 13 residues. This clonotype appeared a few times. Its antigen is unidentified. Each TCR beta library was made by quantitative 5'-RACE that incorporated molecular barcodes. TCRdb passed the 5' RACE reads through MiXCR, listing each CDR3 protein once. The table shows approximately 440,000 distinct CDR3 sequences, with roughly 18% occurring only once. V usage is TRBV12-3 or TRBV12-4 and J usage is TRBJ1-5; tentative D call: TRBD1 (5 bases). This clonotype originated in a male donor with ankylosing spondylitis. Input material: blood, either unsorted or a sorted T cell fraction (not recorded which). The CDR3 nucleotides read TGTGCCAGCACCCAAGGGGTAGATCAGCCCCAGCATTTT. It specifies CASTQGVDQPQHF.